One sample yielded the 32 T cell receptor beta chains listed below, sequenced in a study of blood T cells in healthy people across ages (dated by TCRdb to between 2015 and 2016). Library generation was performed with 5' RACE. Sequencing took place on an Illumina HiSeq 2500. The second PCR ran for roughly 6 to 11 cycles and used a J-beta primer mix along with a sample-barcoded 5' primer. In TCRdb, the public reads were trimmed at Q25 with fastp and aligned with MiXCR, with productive beta chains retained. Identical CDR3 protein sequences are pooled into one entry, listed with their most common genes and DNA. In all, the sample holds roughly 1.5 million distinct CDR3 sequences, and under 55% of those were seen once. The top ten clonotypes cover just over 4% of the sample. Source material: blood. These receptors were taken from a woman between 18 and 29 years old in good health.

This sequence joins TRBV7-9 and TRBJ2-7; D is unresolved. The V gene's germline CDR1 is SEHNR and CDR2 FQNEAQ (reference sequence). The CDR3 sequence is 14 residues long. Deletions cut 1 base from V and 2 bases from J, with 9 bases between. The DNA for the CDR3 is TGTGCCAGCAGCTTAGTCGGCACGACCTACGAGCAGTACTTC. Encoded protein: CASSLVGTTYEQYF.

V and J are TRBV6-1 and TRBJ2-1; D not resolved. In germline, CDR1 is MNHNS, CDR2 SASEGT. The CDR3 covers 16 residues. V lost 1 base, J lost 4 bases, and 14 bases lay in between. CDR3 sequence: CASSEGRPFDYNEQFF. In DNA form, the CDR3 reads TGTGCCAGCAGTGAAGGTCGTCCCTTCGATTACAATGAGCAGTTCTTC.

The chain carries TRBV20-1 and TRBJ2-2, with TRBD1 matching 7 bases. This CDR3 has 14 amino acids. Germline-derived CDR1 and CDR2 are DFQATT and SNEGSKA (reference sequence). The ends lost 4 bases at V and 2 bases at J; junction bases unmatched: 4. In nucleotides, the CDR3 is TGCAGTGCTAAGCGACAGGGCAACACCGGGGAGCTGTTTTTT. Protein: CSAKRQGNTGELFF.

This clonotype was picked up a small number of times. The rearrangement links TRBV29-1 to TRBJ2-1; D gene uncertain. Trimming pared 3 bases from V and 7 bases from J, leaving 7 bases between. Germline CDR1 and CDR2: SQVTM and ANQGSEA. The CDR3 extends over 11 amino acids. The DNA of the CDR3 is TGCAGCGTTGACAGGAGAAATGAGCAGTTCTTC. This translates into CSVDRRNEQFF.

The rearrangement links TRBV6-2 or TRBV6-3 to TRBJ2-1, with D possibly called TRBD1 or TRBD2 (6 bases each). Germline CDR1 is MNHEY and CDR2 is SVGEGT. The CDR3 spans 11 residues. Trimming removed 10 bases at V and 10 bases at J, with 14 bases between. CDR3 sequence reads: CATLKGGEQFF. The CDR3, as DNA: TGTGCCACCTTAAAGGGGGGAGAGCAGTTCTTC.

The chain is built from TRBV6-2 or TRBV6-3 and TRBJ2-1, with D hard to call. The CDR3 covers 13 residues. The V gene lost 2 bases and the J gene lost 4 bases, with 6 bases spanning the gap. Germline V gene sequence: CDR1 MNHEY, CDR2 SVGEGT. In DNA form, the CDR3 reads TGTGCCAGCAGTTACCAGCCATACAATGAGCAGTTCTTC. Translated: CASSYQPYNEQFF.

This clonotype was counted a few times. This rearrangement joins TRBV28 to TRBJ2-7; D is undetermined. Between the trimmed V and J ends, which lost 5 bases and 1 base, there was a span of 12 bases. Germline assignment: CDR1 MDHEN and CDR2 SYDVKM. This CDR3 contains 14 residues. CDR3 sequence (DNA): TGTGCCAGCAGTACCAGGTTAGGGTCCTACGAGCAGTACTTC. Translation: CASSTRLGSYEQYF.

The gene calls are TRBV12-3 or TRBV12-4 and TRBJ1-1; D gene uncertain. Trimming shortened V by 5 bases and J by 3 bases, and 13 bases separated the two germline ends. This CDR3 spans 14 amino acids. CDR3 in amino acids: CASSVDGGYTEAFF. Here the CDR3 DNA reads TGTGCCAGCAGTGTGGACGGAGGCTACACTGAAGCTTTCTTT.

This clonotype came up a few times. V usage is TRBV24-1 and J usage is TRBJ2-2; TRBD1 is a possible D gene (6 bases). Germline V CDR1 and CDR2: KGHDR, SFDVKD. V shed 4 bases and J shed 2 bases, with 10 bases lying between them. The CDR3 sequence is 15 residues long. The CDR3 nucleotides read TGTGCCACCAGTGAACGGGACACCAACACCGGGGAGCTGTTTTTT. This codes for CATSERDTNTGELFF.

The chain uses TRBV12-3 or TRBV12-4 and TRBJ2-1; TRBD1 aligns across 11 bases. CDR3 length: 16 amino acids. With V trimmed by 6 bases and J by 2 bases, 6 bases remained unmatched. The CDR3 reads CASSGGDRGTYNEQFF. Here the CDR3 DNA reads TGTGCCAGCAGCGGCGGGGACAGGGGGACCTACAATGAGCAGTTCTTC.

The J gene is TRBJ2-7, the V gene TRBV20-1; D possibly matches TRBD1 or TRBD2 (6 bases each). V was trimmed by 1 base and J by 3 bases, leaving 16 bases between them. CDR1 is DFQATT and CDR2 is SNEGSKA in the germline V gene (reference sequence). The CDR3 is 15 residues long. The CDR3 DNA reads TGCAGTGCTAGAGGCCTGAGGGGGGCCGACTACGAGCAGTACTTC. Translation gives CSARGLRGADYEQYF.

V and J are TRBV7-9 and TRBJ2-3, with D tentatively TRBD1 or TRBD2 (5 bases each). CDR3 length equals 16 residues. The germline V gene encodes CDR1 SEHNR and CDR2 FQNEAQ (reference sequence). The V and J ends lost 4 bases and 2 bases respectively, with 16 bases between them. The CDR3 coding sequence is TGTGCCAGCAGCTCACCGGGACCGATAGACACAGATACGCAGTATTTT. The encoded protein is CASSSPGPIDTDTQYF. Based on the CDR3 plus reference TRBV7-9 and TRBJ2-3, the full variable domain is DTGVSQNPRHKITKRGQNVTFRCDPISEHNRLYWYRQTLGQGPEFLTYFQNEAQLEKSRLLSDRFSAERPKGSFSTLEIQRTEQGDSAMYLCASSSPGPIDTDTQYFGPGTRLTVL.

The V gene is TRBV6-6, the J gene TRBJ1-4; D is unresolved. This CDR3 region has 16 residues. V lost 6 bases and J lost 0, with 14 bases in between. Germline loops: CDR1 MNHNY, CDR2 SVGAGI (reference sequence). The CDR3 coding sequence is TGTGCCAGCAGCCCCTCCGCGCGGGCAACTAATGAAAAACTGTTTTTT. It specifies CASSPSARATNEKLFF.

This clonotype has more than one count but fewer than ten. V and J are TRBV5-1 and TRBJ2-7, with 7 positions matching TRBD1. This CDR3 is 16 amino acids long. The junction had 13 bases not matched to a gene; V was cut back by 4 bases and J by 3 bases. Looked up from germline, CDR1 is SGHRS and CDR2 is YFSETQ. In DNA, the CDR3 is TGCGCCAGCAGCCTTAGTGTGAAGGGGGCCGGCTACGAGCAGTACTTC. Translated: CASSLSVKGAGYEQYF.

The chain joins TRBV6-6 to TRBJ2-7, with TRBD1 matching over 8 bases. The CDR3 runs 16 residues. V lost 0 bases, J lost 1 base, and 5 bases stayed unmatched. CDR1 and CDR2 (germline): MNHNY, SVGAGI (reference sequence). The CDR3: CASSYSQGALSYEQYF. In DNA, the CDR3 is TGTGCCAGCAGTTACTCTCAGGGGGCTCTATCCTACGAGCAGTACTTC.

The chain joins TRBV13 to TRBJ2-7; D is possibly TRBD2 (6 bases). V was pared by 3 bases and J by 9 bases, with 9 bases between. Germline V gives CDR1 PRHDT, CDR2 FYEKMQ (reference sequence). The CDR3 loop spans 11 amino acids. The CDR3 here is CASSFGSPQYF. CDR3 bases: TGTGCCAGCAGCTTCGGGAGCCCGCAGTACTTC.

The chain links TRBV7-2 to TRBJ2-3; possibly TRBD2 for D (5 bases). V was pared by 1 base and J by 4 bases, with 15 bases between. The germline V gene has CDR1 SGHTA and CDR2 FQGNSA. The CDR3 is 16 residues long. The CDR3 DNA follows: TGTGCCAGCAGCTTAGTAGGCGGGCTGAGACCAGATACGCAGTATTTT. Translating gives CASSLVGGLRPDTQYF.

This clonotype was seen only a few times. The CDR3 region is CATSGVGSYNSPLHF. In nucleotides, the CDR3 is TGTGCCACCAGCGGAGTGGGCTCCTATAATTCACCCCTCCACTTT. This sequence joins TRBV15 and TRBJ1-6; D ambiguous. Germline V gives CDR1 LNHNV, CDR2 YYDKDF (reference sequence). The germline V and J ends were trimmed by 5 bases and 0 bases, with 8 bases remaining between them. This CDR3 region has 15 residues.

This sequence joins TRBV20-1 and TRBJ2-4, with a weak D call TRBD1 (6 bases). TRBJ2-7 explains the end of the DNA better; the J call may be wrong. This CDR3 comprises 15 residues. CDR1 and CDR2 from the germline V gene are DFQATT and SNEGSKA (reference sequence). CDR3 sequence reads: CSAPRQGDIPYEQYF. The CDR3 DNA reads TGCAGTGCCCCCCGCCAAGGGGACATCCCCTACGAGCAGTACTTC.

V gene TRBV7-9 combines with J gene TRBJ2-2, with D unresolved. Germline V CDR1 and CDR2: SEHNR, FQNEAQ (reference sequence). This CDR3 has 17 residues. The V end lost 2 bases, the J end lost 0 bases, and 13 bases lay between the germline ends. For the CDR3, the DNA is TGTGCCAGCAGCTTAATCGGTCAAAAGTCGAACACCGGGGAGCTGTTTTTT. Protein sequence: CASSLIGQKSNTGELFF.

The chain joins TRBV7-2 to TRBJ2-3; 12 positions agree with TRBD2. V was pared by 2 bases and J by 3 bases, with 9 bases of the junction left unmatched. This CDR3 is 18 amino acids long. Germline CDR1 SGHTA, CDR2 FQGNSA. CDR3 DNA sequence: TGTGCCAGCAGCTTACCCCGACTAGCGGGGGAGGTTACAGATACGCAGTATTTT. Its protein product is CASSLPRLAGEVTDTQYF.

The chain joins TRBV5-1 to TRBJ2-7; D may be TRBD2 (5 bases). With 5 bases removed from V and 9 bases from J, the gap between germline ends came to 30 bases. The CDR3 length is 17 residues. The germline V gene has CDR1 SGHRS and CDR2 YFSETQ. The DNA of the CDR3 is TGCGCCAGCAGGCTTTCTTCCGGGGAGATGGGGTCTTCTCGGCAGTACTTC. The encoded protein is CASRLSSGEMGSSRQYF.

The chain combines TRBV20-1 with TRBJ2-7; 8 bases fit TRBD1. CDR1 is DFQATT and CDR2 is SNEGSKA in the germline V gene (reference sequence). The CDR3 sequence is 18 residues long. Trimming took 0 bases from V and 2 from J; bases not matched to a gene: 15. In DNA, the CDR3 is TGCAGTGCTAGAGAAGGGTTTCGGGGGACAGGAATAGCCTACGAGCAGTACTTC. This codes for CSAREGFRGTGIAYEQYF.

V usage is TRBV20-1 and J usage is TRBJ1-5; TRBD1 matches at 7 bases. V lost 1 base, J lost 3 bases, and 15 bases stayed unmatched. Germline V gene data show CDR1 as DFQATT and CDR2 as SNEGSKA (reference sequence). The CDR3 runs to 18 residues. CDR3: CSARGVGRGMYVNQPQHF. CDR3 in DNA: TGCAGTGCTAGAGGTGTCGGCAGGGGGATGTATGTCAATCAGCCCCAGCATTTT.

This clonotype was detected a few times. CDR3 coding DNA: TGTGCCAGCAGTTTATCCTTCGGGACAGCGACGAACACTGAAGCTTTCTTT. Translation gives CASSLSFGTATNTEAFF. The chain joins TRBV12-3 or TRBV12-4 to TRBJ1-1; TRBD1 aligns across 7 bases. V was pared by 2 bases and J by 1 base, with 10 bases of the junction left unmatched. CDR3 length: 17 residues.

The chain recombines TRBV12-3 or TRBV12-4 with TRBJ2-1, with a weak D call TRBD1 (6 bases). V lost 5 bases and J 0 bases, leaving 14 bases between the germline ends. This CDR3 contains 16 residues. CDR3 bases: TGTGCCAGCAGTCGGGCCGGGACATTCTCCTACAATGAGCAGTTCTTC. Residues: CASSRAGTFSYNEQFF.

The CDR3 nucleotides read TGTGCCACGCGGGTTAACTATGGCTACACCTTC. This sequence encodes CATRVNYGYTF. The chain uses TRBV6-5 and TRBJ1-2, with D uncertain. Germline CDR1 and CDR2: MNHEY and SVGAGI. V shed 10 bases and J shed 1 base, with 7 bases lying between them. The CDR3 extends over 11 amino acids.

In this sample, this clonotype turned up a few times. The chain joins TRBV30 to TRBJ2-5; TRBD1 agrees at 8 bases. Germline lookup yields CDR1 GTSNPN and CDR2 SVGIG (reference sequence). The CDR3 loop spans 17 amino acids. V was pared by 0 bases and J by 11 bases, with 20 bases of the junction left unmatched. CDR3 nucleotides: TGTGCCTGGAGTGTCGGAGCCCTCCGGGACAGGCGATATGAGCAGTACTTC. This gives the protein CAWSVGALRDRRYEQYF.

The sample holds a few counts of this clonotype. This rearrangement joins TRBV29-1 to TRBJ2-7; D is unclear. Trimming removed 1 base from V and 5 bases from J, with 12 bases in between. The CDR3 has 13 amino acids. CDR1 and CDR2 from the germline V gene are SQVTM and ANQGSEA. For the CDR3, the DNA is TGCAGCGTTGAAGGTACGCTCCCCGACGAGCAGTACTTC. Protein sequence: CSVEGTLPDEQYF.

This clonotype came up a few times. The chain is built from TRBV6-6 and TRBJ2-1; D remains ambiguous. V was cut by 5 bases and J by 6 bases, with 14 bases left in between. The CDR3 runs to 14 residues. Germline-derived CDR1 and CDR2 are MNHNY and SVGAGI (reference sequence). For the CDR3, the DNA is TGTGCCAGCAGTACAACCGGCCGCGTCAATGAGCAGTTCTTC. It is translated as CASSTTGRVNEQFF.

This rearrangement joins TRBV29-1 to TRBJ2-1, with 9 bases identical to TRBD2. Trimming took 7 bases from V and 6 from J; bases not matched to a gene: 10. This CDR3 has 14 residues. In germline, CDR1 is SQVTM, CDR2 ANQGSEA. CDR3 protein: CSAQGGLALNEQFF. In DNA form, the CDR3 reads TGCAGCGCCCAAGGGGGACTAGCCCTCAATGAGCAGTTCTTC.

A few counts support this clonotype. CDR3 coding DNA: TGCGCCAGCAGCCAAGCAACAGGGTTATCGCCTAATTCACCCCTCCACTTT. It is translated as CASSQATGLSPNSPLHF. This rearrangement joins TRBV4-3 to TRBJ1-6; D possibly corresponds to TRBD1 (6 bases). V lost 1 base and J lost 6, with 16 bases in between. Germline V lookup: CDR1 LGHNA, CDR2 YSLEER. This CDR3 has 17 amino acids.